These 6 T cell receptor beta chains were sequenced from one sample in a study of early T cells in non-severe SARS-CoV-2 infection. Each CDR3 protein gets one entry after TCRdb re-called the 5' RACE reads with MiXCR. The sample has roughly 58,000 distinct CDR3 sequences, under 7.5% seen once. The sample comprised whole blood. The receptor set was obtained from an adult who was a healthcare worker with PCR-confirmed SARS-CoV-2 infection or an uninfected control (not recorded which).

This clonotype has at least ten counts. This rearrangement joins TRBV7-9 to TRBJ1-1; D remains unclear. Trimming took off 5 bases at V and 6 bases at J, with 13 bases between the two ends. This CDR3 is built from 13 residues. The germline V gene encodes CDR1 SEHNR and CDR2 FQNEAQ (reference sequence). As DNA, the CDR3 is TGTGCCAGCAGCCGACCCCGACGTCCTGAAGCTTTCTTT. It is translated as CASSRPRRPEAFF.

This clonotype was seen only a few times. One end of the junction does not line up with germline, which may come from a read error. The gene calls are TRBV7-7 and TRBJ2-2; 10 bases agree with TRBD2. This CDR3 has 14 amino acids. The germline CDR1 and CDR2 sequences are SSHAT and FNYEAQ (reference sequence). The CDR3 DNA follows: TGTGCTAGCAGCCCCCGACTAGCGGGCGGGGAGCTGTTTTTT. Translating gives CASSPRLAGGELFF.

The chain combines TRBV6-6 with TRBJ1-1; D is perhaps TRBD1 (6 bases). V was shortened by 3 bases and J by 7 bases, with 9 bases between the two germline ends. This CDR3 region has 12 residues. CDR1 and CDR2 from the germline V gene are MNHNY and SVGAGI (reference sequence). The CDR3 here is CASSYVGGEAFF. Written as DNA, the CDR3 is TGTGCCAGCAGTTATGTAGGGGGTGAAGCTTTCTTT.

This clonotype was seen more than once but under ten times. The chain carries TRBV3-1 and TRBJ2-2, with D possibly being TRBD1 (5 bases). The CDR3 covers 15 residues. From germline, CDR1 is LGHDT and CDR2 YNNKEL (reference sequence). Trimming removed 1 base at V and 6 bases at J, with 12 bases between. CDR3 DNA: TGTGCCAGCAGCCAAGTTGGCCAGGGCTCCGGGGAGCTGTTTTTT. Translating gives CASSQVGQGSGELFF.

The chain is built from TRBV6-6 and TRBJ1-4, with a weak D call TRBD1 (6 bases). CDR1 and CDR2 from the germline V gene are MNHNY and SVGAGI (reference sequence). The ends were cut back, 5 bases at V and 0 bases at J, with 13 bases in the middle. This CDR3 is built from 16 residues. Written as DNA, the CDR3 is TGTGCCAGCAGTCGAAACCGACAGGCAACTAATGAAAAACTGTTTTTT. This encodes CASSRNRQATNEKLFF.

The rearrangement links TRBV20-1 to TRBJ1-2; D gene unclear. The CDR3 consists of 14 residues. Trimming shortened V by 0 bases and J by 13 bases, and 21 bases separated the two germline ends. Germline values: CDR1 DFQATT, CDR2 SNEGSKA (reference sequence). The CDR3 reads CSARDDGAYGPLTF. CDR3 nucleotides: TGCAGTGCTAGAGATGACGGCGCATATGGCCCTCTCACCTTC.